This T cell receptor (beta chain) was captured in a study of blood T cells in healthy people across ages. Study information: Roughly one uniquely barcoded beta molecule per two T cells was captured.

A few counts support this clonotype. Its antigen is unidentified. Combining a sample-barcoded 5' primer with a J-beta primer mix, a second PCR ran for roughly 7 to 12 cycles. TCRdb processed the 5' RACE reads anew with MiXCR; each CDR3 protein has one entry. The repertoire has around 780,000 distinct CDR3 sequences, approximately 60% of them found once; the top ten carry more than 25%. The germline V gene has CDR1 MNHNS and CDR2 SASEGT. V was clipped by 6 bases and J by 7 bases, with 10 bases between them. The CDR3 covers 13 residues. Study-wide points: Across the age range, TCR beta diversity per million T cells fell in a roughly linear way. It was held that diversity estimates obtained from one million T cells represented underestimates.

The material sequenced was blood. The clonotype comes from a man aged 35-49 years in good health. The V and J genes are TRBV6-1 and TRBJ1-6; D not resolved. CDR3 coding DNA: TGTGCCAGCAGAGGACCGGGAAATTCACCCCTCCACTTT. This translates into CASRGPGNSPLHF.